The sequence of this TCR beta chain was determined in a study of T cells in Graves' hyperthyroidism and ophthalmopathy. The CDR3 is 11 amino acids. The germline CDR1 and CDR2 sequences are SQVTM and ANQGSEA. Trimming took off 5 bases at V and 8 bases at J, with 12 bases between the two ends. Researchers took RNA transcripts and amplified the TCR beta CDR3 regions from them. The HTBI set primed first-round TCR CDR3 RT-PCR. TCRdb ran MiXCR on the multiplex PCR reads and lists one entry per CDR3 protein. The repertoire consists of 500,000 to 550,000 distinct CDR3 sequences, with around 20% occurring once and the leading ten covering 26%. In this sample, this clonotype turned up many times.

The receptor was derived from a man younger than 30 with Graves' hyperthyroidism. Material: blood. The V and J genes are TRBV29-1 and TRBJ1-2, with D perhaps matching TRBD1 (6 bases). The CDR3 spells CSVRTALGYTF. The CDR3 DNA follows: TGCAGCGTTCGGACAGCGTTGGGCTACACCTTC.